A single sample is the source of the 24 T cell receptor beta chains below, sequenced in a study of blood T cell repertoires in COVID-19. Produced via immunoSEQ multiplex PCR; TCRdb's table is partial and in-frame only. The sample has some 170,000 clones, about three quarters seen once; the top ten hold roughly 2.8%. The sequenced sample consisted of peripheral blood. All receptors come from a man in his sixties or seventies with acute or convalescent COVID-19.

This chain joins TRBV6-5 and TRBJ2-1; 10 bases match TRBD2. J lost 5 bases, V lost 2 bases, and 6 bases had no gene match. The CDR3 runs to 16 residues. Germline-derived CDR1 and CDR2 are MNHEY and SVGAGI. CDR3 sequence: CASSYRTSGYNNEQFF. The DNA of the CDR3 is TGTGCCAGCAGTTACCGGACTAGCGGATATAACAATGAGCAGTTCTTC.

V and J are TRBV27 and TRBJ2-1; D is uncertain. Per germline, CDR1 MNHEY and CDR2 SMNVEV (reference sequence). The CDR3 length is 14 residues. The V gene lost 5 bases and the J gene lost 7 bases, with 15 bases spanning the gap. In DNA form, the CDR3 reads TGTGCCAGCAGTACCAACATGGGCTGGAATGAGCAGTTCTTC. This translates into CASSTNMGWNEQFF.

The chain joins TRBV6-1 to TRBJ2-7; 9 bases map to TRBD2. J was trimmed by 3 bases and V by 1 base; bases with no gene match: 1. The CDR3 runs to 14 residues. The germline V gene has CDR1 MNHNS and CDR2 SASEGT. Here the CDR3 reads CASSEVLAGYEQYF. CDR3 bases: TGTGCCAGCAGTGAAGTACTAGCGGGCTACGAGCAGTACTTC.

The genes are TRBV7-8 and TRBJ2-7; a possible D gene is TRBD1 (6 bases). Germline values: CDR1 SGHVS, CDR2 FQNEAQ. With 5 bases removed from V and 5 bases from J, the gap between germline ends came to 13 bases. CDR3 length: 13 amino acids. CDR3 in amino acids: CASSGQGRNEQYF. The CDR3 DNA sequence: TGTGCCAGCAGCGGGCAGGGGAGAAACGAGCAGTACTTC.

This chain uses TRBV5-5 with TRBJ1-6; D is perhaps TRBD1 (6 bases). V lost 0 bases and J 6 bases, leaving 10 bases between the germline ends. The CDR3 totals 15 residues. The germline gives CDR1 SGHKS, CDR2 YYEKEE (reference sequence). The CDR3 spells CASSLGGPGNSPLHF. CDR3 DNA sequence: TGTGCCAGCAGCTTGGGGGGGCCGGGTAATTCACCCCTCCACTTT.

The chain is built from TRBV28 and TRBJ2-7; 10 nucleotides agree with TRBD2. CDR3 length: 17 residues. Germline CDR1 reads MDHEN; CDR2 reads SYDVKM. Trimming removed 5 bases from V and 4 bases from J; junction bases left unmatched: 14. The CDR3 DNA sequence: TGTGCCAGCAGTCGGCTCCCGGTTGGACTAGCGGTGTACGAGCAGTACTTC. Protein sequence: CASSRLPVGLAVYEQYF.

CDR3 sequence (DNA): TGTGCCAGCAGCCAAGACCCGGGACAGGGGTATGAAAAACTGTTTTTT. Translation: CASSQDPGQGYEKLFF. This rearrangement joins TRBV3-1 (or the pseudogene TRBV3-2) to TRBJ1-4; 10 bases are a match to TRBD1. V gave up 0 bases and J gave up 6 bases; unmatched junction bases: 4. This CDR3 region has 16 residues. CDR1 and CDR2 from the germline V gene are LGHDT and YNNKEL (reference sequence).

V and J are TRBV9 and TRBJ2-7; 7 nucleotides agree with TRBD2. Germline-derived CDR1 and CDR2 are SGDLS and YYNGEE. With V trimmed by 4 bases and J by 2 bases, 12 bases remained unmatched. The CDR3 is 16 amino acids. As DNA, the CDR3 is TGTGCCAGCAGCTCGTGGGAGGGAGTTAGCCCCTACGAGCAGTACTTC. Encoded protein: CASSSWEGVSPYEQYF.

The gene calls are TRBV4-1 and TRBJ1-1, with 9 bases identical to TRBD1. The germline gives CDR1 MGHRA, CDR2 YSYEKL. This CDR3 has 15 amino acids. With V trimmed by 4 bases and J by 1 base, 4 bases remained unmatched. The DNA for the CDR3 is TGCGCCAGCAGCCGAGGACAGGGGACGAACACTGAAGCTTTCTTT. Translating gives CASSRGQGTNTEAFF.

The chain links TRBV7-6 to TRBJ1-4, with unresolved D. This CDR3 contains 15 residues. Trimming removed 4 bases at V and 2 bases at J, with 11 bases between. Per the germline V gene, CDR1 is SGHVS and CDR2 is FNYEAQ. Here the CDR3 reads CASSWEVGTNEKLFF. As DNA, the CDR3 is TGTGCCAGCAGCTGGGAGGTTGGCACTAATGAAAAACTGTTTTTT. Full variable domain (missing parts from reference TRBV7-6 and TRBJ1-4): GAGVSQSPRYKVTKRGQDVALRCDPISGHVSLYWYRQALGQGPEFLTYFNYEAQQDKSGLPNDRFSAERPEGSISTLTIQRTEQRDSAMYRCASSWEVGTNEKLFFGSGTQLSVL.

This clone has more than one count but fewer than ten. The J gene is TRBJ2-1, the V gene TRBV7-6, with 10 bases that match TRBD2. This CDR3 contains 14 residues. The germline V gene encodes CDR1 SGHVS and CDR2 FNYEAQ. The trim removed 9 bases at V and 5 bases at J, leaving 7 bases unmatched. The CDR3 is CARGIAGGHNEQFF. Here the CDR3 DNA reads TGTGCCAGGGGCATAGCGGGAGGTCACAATGAGCAGTTCTTC.

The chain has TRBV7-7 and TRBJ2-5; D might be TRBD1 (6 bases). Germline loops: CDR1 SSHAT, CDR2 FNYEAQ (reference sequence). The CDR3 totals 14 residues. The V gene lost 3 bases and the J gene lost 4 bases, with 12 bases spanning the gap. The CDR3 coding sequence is TGTGCCAGCAGCTTTGGGGGCTACGGAGAGACCCAGTACTTC. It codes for CASSFGGYGETQYF.

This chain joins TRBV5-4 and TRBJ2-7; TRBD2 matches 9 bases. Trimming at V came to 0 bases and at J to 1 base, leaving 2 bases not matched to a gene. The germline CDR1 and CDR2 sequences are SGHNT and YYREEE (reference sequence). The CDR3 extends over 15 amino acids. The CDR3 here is CASSLDLAGSYEQYF. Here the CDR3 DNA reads TGTGCCAGCAGCTTGGACCTAGCGGGGTCCTACGAGCAGTACTTC.

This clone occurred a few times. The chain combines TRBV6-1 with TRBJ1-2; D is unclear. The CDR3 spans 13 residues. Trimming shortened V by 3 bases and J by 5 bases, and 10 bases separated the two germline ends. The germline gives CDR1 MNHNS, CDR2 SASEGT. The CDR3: CASSDNYSYGYTF. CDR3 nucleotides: TGTGCCAGCAGTGATAATTACAGTTATGGCTACACCTTC.

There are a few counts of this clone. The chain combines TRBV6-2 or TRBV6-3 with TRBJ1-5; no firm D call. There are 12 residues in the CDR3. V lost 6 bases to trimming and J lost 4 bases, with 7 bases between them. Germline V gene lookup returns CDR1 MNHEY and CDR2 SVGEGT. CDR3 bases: TGTGCCAGCAGCCGACTTAATCAGCCCCAGCATTTT. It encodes CASSRLNQPQHF.

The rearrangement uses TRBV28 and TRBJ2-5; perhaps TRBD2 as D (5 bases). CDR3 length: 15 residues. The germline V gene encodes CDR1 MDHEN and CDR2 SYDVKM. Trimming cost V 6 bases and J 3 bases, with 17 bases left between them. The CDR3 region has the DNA TGTGCCAGCAGGCCCCAACTAGGACGGAAAGAGACCCAGTACTTC. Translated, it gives CASRPQLGRKETQYF.

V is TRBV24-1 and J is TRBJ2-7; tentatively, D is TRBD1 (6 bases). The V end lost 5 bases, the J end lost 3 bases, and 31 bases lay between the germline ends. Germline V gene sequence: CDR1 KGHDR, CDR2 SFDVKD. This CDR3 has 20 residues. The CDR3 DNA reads TGTGCCACCAGTGTTCTAATTTTCCGCTCCGACAGGTTCATGAGCTACGAGCAGTACTTC. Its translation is CATSVLIFRSDRFMSYEQYF.

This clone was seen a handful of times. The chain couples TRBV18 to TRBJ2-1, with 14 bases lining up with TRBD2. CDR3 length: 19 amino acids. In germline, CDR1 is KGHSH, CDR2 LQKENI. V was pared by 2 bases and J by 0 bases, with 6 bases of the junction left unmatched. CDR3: CASSPGTSGSVSSYNEQFF. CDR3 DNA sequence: TGTGCCAGCTCACCAGGGACTAGCGGGAGCGTTAGCTCCTACAATGAGCAGTTCTTC.

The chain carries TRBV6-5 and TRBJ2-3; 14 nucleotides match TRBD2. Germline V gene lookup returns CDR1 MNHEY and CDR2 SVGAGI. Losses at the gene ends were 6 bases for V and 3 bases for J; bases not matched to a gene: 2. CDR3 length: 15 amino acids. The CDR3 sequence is CASSRLAGGTDTQYF. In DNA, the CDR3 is TGTGCCAGCAGCAGACTAGCGGGGGGGACAGATACGCAGTATTTT.

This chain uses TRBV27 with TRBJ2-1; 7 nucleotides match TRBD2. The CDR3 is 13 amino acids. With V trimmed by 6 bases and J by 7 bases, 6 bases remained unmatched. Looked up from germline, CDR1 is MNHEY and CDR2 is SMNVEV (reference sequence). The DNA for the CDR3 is TGTGCCAGCAGCCTGGGAGGGCCGAATGAGCAGTTCTTC. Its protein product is CASSLGGPNEQFF.

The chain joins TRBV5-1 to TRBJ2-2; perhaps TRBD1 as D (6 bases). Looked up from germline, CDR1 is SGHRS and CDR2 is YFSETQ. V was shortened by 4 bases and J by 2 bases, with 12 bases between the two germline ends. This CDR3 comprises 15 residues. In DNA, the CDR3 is TGCGCCAGCAGCGAGGGACATAAAAACACCGGGGAGCTGTTTTTT. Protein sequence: CASSEGHKNTGELFF. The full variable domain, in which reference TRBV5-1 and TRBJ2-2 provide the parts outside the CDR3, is KAGVTQTPRYLIKTRGQQVTLSCSPISGHRSVSWYQQTPGQGLQFLFEYFSETQRNKGNFPGRFSGRQFSNSRSEMNVSTLELGDSALYLCASSEGHKNTGELFFGEGSRLTVL.

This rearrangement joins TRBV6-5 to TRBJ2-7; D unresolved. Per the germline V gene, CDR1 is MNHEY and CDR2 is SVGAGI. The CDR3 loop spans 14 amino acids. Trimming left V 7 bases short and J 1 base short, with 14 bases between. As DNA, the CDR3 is TGTGCCAGCATCCGGGTTTCCCCTTCCTACGAGCAGTACTTC. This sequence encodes CASIRVSPSYEQYF.

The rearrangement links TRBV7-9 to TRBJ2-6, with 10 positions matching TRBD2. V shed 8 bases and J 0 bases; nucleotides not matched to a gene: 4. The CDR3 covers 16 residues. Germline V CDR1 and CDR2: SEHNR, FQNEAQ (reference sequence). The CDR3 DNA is TGTGCCAGCCAAGCGGGAGGGGTCTCTGGGGCCAACGTCCTGACTTTC. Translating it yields CASQAGGVSGANVLTF. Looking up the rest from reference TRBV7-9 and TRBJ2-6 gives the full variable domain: DTGVSQNPRHKITKRGQNVTFRCDPISEHNRLYWYRQTLGQGPEFLTYFQNEAQLEKSRLLSDRFSAERPKGSFSTLEIQRTEQGDSAMYLCASQAGGVSGANVLTFGAGSRLTVL.

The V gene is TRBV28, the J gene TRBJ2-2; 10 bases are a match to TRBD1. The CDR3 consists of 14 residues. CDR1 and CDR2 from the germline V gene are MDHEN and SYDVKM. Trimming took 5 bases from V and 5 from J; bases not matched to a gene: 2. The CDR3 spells CASSKGQGTGELFF. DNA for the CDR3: TGTGCCAGCAGTAAGGGACAGGGGACCGGGGAGCTGTTTTTT.